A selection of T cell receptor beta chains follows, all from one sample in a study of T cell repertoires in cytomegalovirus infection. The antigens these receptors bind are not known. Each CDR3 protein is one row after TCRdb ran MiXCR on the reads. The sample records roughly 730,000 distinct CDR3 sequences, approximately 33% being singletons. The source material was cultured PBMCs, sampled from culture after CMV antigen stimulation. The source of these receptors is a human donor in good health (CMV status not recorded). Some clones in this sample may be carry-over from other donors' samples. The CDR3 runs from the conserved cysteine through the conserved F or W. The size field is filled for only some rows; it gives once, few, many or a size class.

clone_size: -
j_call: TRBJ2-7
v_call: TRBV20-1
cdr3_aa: CSARTSGGWVIHEQYF

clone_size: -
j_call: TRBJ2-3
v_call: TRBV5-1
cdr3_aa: CASSLERGLTTDTQYF

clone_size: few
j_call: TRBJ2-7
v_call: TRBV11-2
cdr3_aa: CASSLPSLPILYEQYF

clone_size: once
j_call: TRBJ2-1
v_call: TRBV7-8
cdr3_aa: CASSSDGTSGIVSYNEQFF

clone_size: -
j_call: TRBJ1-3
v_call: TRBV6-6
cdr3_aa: CASSFRDTGNTIYF

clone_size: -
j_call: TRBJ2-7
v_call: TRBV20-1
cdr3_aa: CSAGDYFSGTYEQYF

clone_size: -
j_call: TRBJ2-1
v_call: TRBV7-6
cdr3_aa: CASSSELPGINEQFF

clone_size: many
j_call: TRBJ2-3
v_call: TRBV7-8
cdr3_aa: CASSFSGASTDTQYF

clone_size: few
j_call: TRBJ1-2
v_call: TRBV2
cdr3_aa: CASSEEGRRPEGGYTF

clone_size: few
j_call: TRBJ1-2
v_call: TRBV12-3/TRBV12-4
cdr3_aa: CASSPALGMNGYTF

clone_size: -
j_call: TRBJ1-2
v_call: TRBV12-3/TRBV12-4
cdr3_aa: CASSTRGRHGYTF

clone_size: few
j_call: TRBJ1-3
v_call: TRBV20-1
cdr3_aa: CSARRGPPGNTIYF

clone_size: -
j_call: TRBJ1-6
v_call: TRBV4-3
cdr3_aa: CASSQDPGDYNSPLHF

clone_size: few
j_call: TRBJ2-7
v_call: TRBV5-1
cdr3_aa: CASSLGTGKAYEQYF

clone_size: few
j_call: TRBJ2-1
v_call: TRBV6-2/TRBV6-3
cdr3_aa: CASSYTPGPLPSYNEQFF

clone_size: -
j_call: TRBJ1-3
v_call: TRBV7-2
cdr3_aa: CASSLDSGLGNTIYF

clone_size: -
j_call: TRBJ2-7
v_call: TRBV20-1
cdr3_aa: CSAGIQGVLGEQYF

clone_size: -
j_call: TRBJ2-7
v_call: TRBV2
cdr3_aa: CASSEGQGSYEQYF

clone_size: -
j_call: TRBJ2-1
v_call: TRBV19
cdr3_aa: CASSGRVGLDEQFF

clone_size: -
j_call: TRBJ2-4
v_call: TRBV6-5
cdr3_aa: CASRPHSSGGAGRGTKNIQYF

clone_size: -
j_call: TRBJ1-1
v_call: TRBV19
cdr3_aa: CASQPLQGMATEAFF

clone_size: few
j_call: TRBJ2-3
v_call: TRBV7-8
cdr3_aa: CASSSRGPESTDTQYF

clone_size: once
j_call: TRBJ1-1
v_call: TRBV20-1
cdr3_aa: CSARQALNTEAFF

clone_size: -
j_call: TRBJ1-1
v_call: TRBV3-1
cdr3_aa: CASSYNRGLDTEAFF

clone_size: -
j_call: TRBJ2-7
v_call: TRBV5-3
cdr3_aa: CASSLDGGHSYEQYF

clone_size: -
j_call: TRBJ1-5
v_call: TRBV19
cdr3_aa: CASSILFAGDRNQPQHF

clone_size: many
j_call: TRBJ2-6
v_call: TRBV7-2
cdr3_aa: CASSQQEHSGANVLTF

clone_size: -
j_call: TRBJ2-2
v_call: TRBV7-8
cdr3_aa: CASSLGSGVKTGELFF

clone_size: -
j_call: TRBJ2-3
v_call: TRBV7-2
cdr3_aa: CASNQGALDTQYF

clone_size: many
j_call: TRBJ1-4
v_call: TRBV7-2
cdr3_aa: CASSAYRGGNEKLFF

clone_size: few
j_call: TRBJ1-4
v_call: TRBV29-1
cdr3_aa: CSVASGRDNEKLFF